This record concerns one T cell receptor (beta chain) sequence. Trimming took 4 bases from V and 2 from J, leaving 14 bases between them. The CDR3 runs 15 residues. Germline assignment: CDR1 SGHRS and CDR2 YFSETQ. Molecular barcoded adaptors covering alpha/delta and beta/gamma chains were used on roughly 400 ng RNA. TCRdb reprocessed the reads with MiXCR, giving one entry per CDR3 protein. The data contain 85,000 or so distinct CDR3 sequences, around an eighth of them singletons. This sample was included in a study of read filtering for tumor transcriptome and immune sequencing. Study-level background: R-ISS stage counts were 8 or 9 for I, around 17 for II, 6 or 7 for III. RNA-seq yielded only roughly 75 to 1,300 TCR reads, IR-seq about 4.05 to 10.27 million.

This chain links TRBV5-1 with TRBJ2-3; TRBD1 is a possible D gene (6 bases). Input material: a population of CD138-negative cells sorted from bone marrow. This receptor was taken from a donor over 35 with multiple myeloma. DNA of the CDR3: TGCGCCAGCAGCATGACAGGTGCCCCCACAGATACGCAGTATTTT. The encoded protein is CASSMTGAPTDTQYF.